Given below is one TCR beta chain in context. This specimen comes from a study of blood T cell repertoires in COVID-19. Study as a whole: Acute-phase and convalescent COVID-19 samples originated in the United States, Italy and Spain. Sample material is recorded as cDNA or gDNA derived from T cells, B-cell-depleted T cells, or PBMCs.

In the authors' methods: From reference gene primer amplification, estimates of nucleated cell counts were derived. Clones were sequenced by immunoSEQ multiplex PCR, and TCRdb holds only the in-frame ones, with some missing. Clone size and V and J calls were adopted from that table, with D and trimming inferred from the DNA. This table holds under 80,000 clones, 70% to 90% found once. The sample taken for sequencing was peripheral blood. The TCR comes from a human donor in a cohort sampled during active COVID-19.

The CDR3 region has the DNA TGTGCCAGCAGTCCCGGCGCGGGGGCCTTCTCCTACCTGGAAGCTTTCTTT. Its protein is CASSPGAGAFSYLEAFF. The chain recombines TRBV7-4 with TRBJ1-1; a weak D match, TRBD1 (6 bases). Trimming removed 6 bases at V and 8 bases at J, with 28 bases between. Germline V CDR1 and CDR2: SGHVT, SQSDAQ. The CDR3 consists of 17 residues.